This entry lists 15 T cell receptor beta chains sequenced from one sample in a study of blood T cell repertoires in COVID-19. The assay was immunoSEQ multiplex PCR, and TCRdb's table has in-frame clones only and misses some. The table has 150,000 to 200,000 clones, 82% seen once; the top ten hold 7.8%. The specimen was peripheral blood. These receptors originate from a woman aged 55-69 years with COVID-19, enrolled during active disease.

CDR3 sequence (DNA): TGTGCCTGGACAGCGGGCCGGGGACCCTACGAGCAGTACTTC. Residues: CAWTAGRGPYEQYF. The chain employs TRBV30 and TRBJ2-7, with D perhaps TRBD2 (6 bases). This CDR3 comprises 14 residues. V lost 4 bases and J 2 bases, leaving 15 bases between the germline ends. Germline V CDR1 and CDR2: GTSNPN, SVGIG (reference sequence).

The V call is TRBV6-5, the J call TRBJ1-5, with TRBD1 as a possible D gene (5 bases). V lost 6 bases and J 1 base, leaving 7 bases between the germline ends. Germline CDR1 MNHEY, CDR2 SVGAGI. This CDR3 contains 13 residues. The DNA for the CDR3 is TGTGCCAGCAGGGACATAAGCAATCAGCCCCAGCATTTT. It specifies CASRDISNQPQHF.

The rearrangement joins TRBV5-1 to TRBJ2-3; 7 nucleotides line up with TRBD1. From germline, CDR1 is SGHRS and CDR2 YFSETQ. The CDR3 length is 17 residues. J lost 0 bases, V lost 2 bases, and 9 bases had no gene match. The CDR3 spells CASSFLQGNPSTDTQYF. The CDR3 DNA follows: TGCGCCAGCAGCTTCCTACAGGGGAACCCTAGCACAGATACGCAGTATTTT.

The J gene is TRBJ2-1, the V gene TRBV7-3, with D possibly being TRBD2 (6 bases). This CDR3 has 15 amino acids. Trimming removed 1 base from V and 5 bases from J, with 12 bases in between. Germline CDR1 SGHTA, CDR2 FQGTGA. The CDR3 region is CASSLRSTGDNEQFF. The CDR3 region has the DNA TGTGCCAGCAGCTTAAGGAGCACGGGAGACAATGAGCAGTTCTTC.

The chain links TRBV13 to TRBJ1-3; TRBD1 might be the D (5 bases). CDR3 size: 15 residues. Germline values: CDR1 PRHDT, CDR2 FYEKMQ (reference sequence). The germline V and J ends were trimmed by 1 base and 3 bases, with 10 bases remaining between them. Here the CDR3 reads CASSLDTGNGNTIYF. CDR3 DNA: TGTGCCAGCAGCTTAGATACAGGCAATGGAAACACCATATATTTT.

The chain employs TRBV7-9 and TRBJ2-2; 12 positions agree with TRBD2. Germline V gives CDR1 SEHNR, CDR2 FQNEAQ (reference sequence). CDR3 size: 17 residues. The trim removed 5 bases at V and 4 bases at J, leaving 8 bases unmatched. The CDR3 nucleotides read TGTGCCAGCAGCCCCGGACTAGCGGGGCCAGGCACCGGGGAGCTGTTTTTT. As protein: CASSPGLAGPGTGELFF.

V and J are TRBV20-1 and TRBJ2-3; possible D gene TRBD1, 5 bases. CDR1 is DFQATT and CDR2 is SNEGSKA in the germline V gene (reference sequence). The V and J ends lost 6 bases and 2 bases respectively, with 6 bases between them. The CDR3 sequence is 11 residues long. This CDR3 reads CSAGVTDTQYF. Written as DNA, the CDR3 is TGCAGTGCAGGGGTCACAGATACGCAGTATTTT.

Details on this clone: Other DNA sequences within the sample encode an identical CDR3. This sequence joins TRBV28 and TRBJ2-7; 11 nucleotides align to TRBD2. Trimming took 5 bases from V and 4 from J; bases not matched to a gene: 4. The V gene's germline CDR1 is MDHEN and CDR2 SYDVKM. The CDR3 length is 14 residues. CDR3 nucleotides: TGTGCCAGCAGTCTTAGACTAGCGGGGTACGAGCAGTACTTC. Protein product: CASSLRLAGYEQYF.

J is TRBJ2-5 and V is TRBV19; 10 nucleotides align to TRBD2. Germline values: CDR1 LNHDA, CDR2 SQIVND (reference sequence). The CDR3 extends over 14 amino acids. After removal of 10 bases from V and 1 base from J, the junction contained 6 bases not matched to a gene. The CDR3 loop reads CAIRSGGTQETQYF. The DNA of the CDR3 is TGTGCCATTCGTAGCGGGGGGACCCAAGAGACCCAGTACTTC.

The chain recombines TRBV4-1 with TRBJ1-6; unclear D gene. Germline loops: CDR1 MGHRA, CDR2 YSYEKL. Trimming shortened V by 0 bases and J by 9 bases, and 12 bases separated the two germline ends. CDR3 length: 15 residues. CDR3: CASSQDREDGSPLHF. The CDR3 nucleotides are TGCGCCAGCAGCCAAGATCGGGAGGACGGTTCACCCCTCCACTTT.

The chain recombines TRBV28 with TRBJ2-7, with D perhaps TRBD2 (7 bases). Deletions cut 3 bases from V and 2 bases from J, with 17 bases between. There are 16 residues in the CDR3. In germline, CDR1 is MDHEN, CDR2 SYDVKM. CDR3 sequence reads: CASSFSLRGGAYEQYF. The CDR3, as DNA: TGTGCCAGCAGTTTCTCACTTAGGGGGGGGGCCTACGAGCAGTACTTC.

V is TRBV28 and J is TRBJ2-2, with 9 bases matching TRBD2. With V trimmed by 6 bases and J by 6 bases, 11 bases remained unmatched. The CDR3 sequence is 16 residues long. CDR1 and CDR2 (germline): MDHEN, SYDVKM. The CDR3 DNA reads TGTGCCAGCAGACACTTACCGGGACTAGCAGCCGGGGAGCTGTTTTTT. This translates into CASRHLPGLAAGELFF.

The chain joins TRBV11-3 to TRBJ1-1; no reliable D call. V was clipped by 3 bases and J by 0 bases, with 5 bases between them. CDR1 is SGHNT, CDR2 YENEEA, per germline. This CDR3 has 13 residues. The CDR3 here is CASSFAVNTEAFF. CDR3 DNA sequence: TGTGCCAGCAGCTTTGCGGTGAACACTGAAGCTTTCTTT.

This clone was counted between two and nine times. The chain links TRBV4-1 to TRBJ1-3, with D perhaps matching TRBD1 (5 bases). The germline gives CDR1 MGHRA, CDR2 YSYEKL. The CDR3 length is 17 residues. With 2 bases removed from V and 1 base from J, the gap between germline ends came to 15 bases. CDR3 DNA sequence: TGCGCCAGCAGCCAACCCGCCTTGGGGGGATCTGGAAACACCATATATTTT. Its translation: CASSQPALGGSGNTIYF.

This clone has a single count. J is TRBJ2-7 and V is TRBV28; D remains ambiguous. Germline lookup yields CDR1 MDHEN and CDR2 SYDVKM. CDR3 size: 14 residues. V was shortened by 1 base and J by 0 bases, with 7 bases between the two germline ends. The CDR3 loop is CASSLLASSYEQYV. In DNA form, the CDR3 reads TGTGCCAGCAGTTTATTGGCCAGCTCCTACGAGCAGTACGTC.